This T cell receptor (beta chain) was found in a study of cytomegalovirus exposure and HLA in healthy donors. Overall study results and limits: Whilst most TCR sequences proved rare, a subset of public TCRs occurred across many donors. Follow-up analysis found HLA locus-dependent TCR association rates, highest for DRB1 and lowest for HLA-C.

The CDR3 extends over 16 amino acids. Germline V CDR1 and CDR2: SGHNT, YYREEE (reference sequence). The germline V and J ends were trimmed by 0 bases and 2 bases, with 14 bases remaining between them. This clone has a handful of counts. The antigen is not known. The PCR employed 60 Vbeta primers together with 13 Jbeta primers. The assay was immunoSEQ multiplex PCR, and TCRdb's table has in-frame clones only and misses some. This table holds around 120,000 clones, more than 65% found once. This receptor was obtained from a woman aged 60-70 years in good health and CMV-seropositive. The gene calls are TRBV5-4 and TRBJ1-2; D is possibly TRBD1 (6 bases). Input material: PBMCs. The CDR3 protein is CASSLGNRELNYGYTF. The CDR3 DNA reads TGTGCCAGCAGCTTGGGGAACAGGGAACTCAACTATGGCTACACCTTC.